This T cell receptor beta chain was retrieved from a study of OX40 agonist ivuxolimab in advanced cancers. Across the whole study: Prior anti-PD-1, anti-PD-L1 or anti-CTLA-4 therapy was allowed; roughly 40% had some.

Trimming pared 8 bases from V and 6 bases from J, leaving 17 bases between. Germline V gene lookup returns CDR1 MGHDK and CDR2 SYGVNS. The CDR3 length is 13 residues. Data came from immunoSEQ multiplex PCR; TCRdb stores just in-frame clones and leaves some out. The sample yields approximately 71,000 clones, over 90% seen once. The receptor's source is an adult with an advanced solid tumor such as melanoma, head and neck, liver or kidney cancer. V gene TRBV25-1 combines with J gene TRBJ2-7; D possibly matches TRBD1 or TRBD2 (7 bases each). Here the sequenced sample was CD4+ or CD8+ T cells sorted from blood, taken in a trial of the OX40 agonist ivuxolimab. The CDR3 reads CASGRGQAFEQYF. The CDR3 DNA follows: TGTGCCAGCGGGAGGGGGCAGGCCTTCGAGCAGTACTTC.